These 19 T cell receptor beta chains share one sample of origin, sequenced in a study of cytomegalovirus exposure and HLA in healthy donors. The study ran its PCR with 60 Vbeta and 13 Jbeta primers. Produced via immunoSEQ multiplex PCR; TCRdb's table is partial and in-frame only. The sample records around 180,000 clones, approximately 80% being singletons. The sample taken for sequencing was PBMCs. These TCRs come from a boy aged 2 to 9 in good health and CMV-seronegative.

The chain combines TRBV5-1 with TRBJ1-2; D remains unclear. Germline-derived CDR1 and CDR2 are SGHRS and YFSETQ. V dropped 7 bases and J dropped 6 bases, with 13 bases sitting between them. The CDR3 is 12 residues long. The CDR3 DNA follows: TGCGCCAGCCGCCTCACGGGGAATGGCTACACCTTC. This gives the protein CASRLTGNGYTF.

This clone appeared a few times. The chain couples TRBV6-1 to TRBJ2-7, with a weak D call TRBD1 (6 bases). V lost 4 bases, J lost 3 bases, and 10 bases lay in between. The germline V gene encodes CDR1 MNHNS and CDR2 SASEGT. CDR3 length: 13 amino acids. The CDR3 is CASSVGQSYEQYF. Here the CDR3 DNA reads TGTGCCAGCAGTGTGGGACAAAGCTACGAGCAGTACTTC.

The chain is built from TRBV9 and TRBJ2-1; tentatively, D is TRBD2 (7 bases). The V and J ends lost 3 bases and 3 bases respectively, with 13 bases between them. The CDR3 runs 15 residues. The germline V gene encodes CDR1 SGDLS and CDR2 YYNGEE. In DNA, the CDR3 is TGTGCCAGCAGCGAGGGGGGGGCCAACTACAATGAGCAGTTCTTC. It codes for CASSEGGANYNEQFF.

The V and J genes are TRBV2 and TRBJ2-5, with a possible D match to TRBD2 (6 bases). CDR3 length: 15 amino acids. CDR1 is SNHLY and CDR2 is FYNNEI in the germline V gene. The ends were cut back, 3 bases at V and 2 bases at J, with 13 bases in the middle. CDR3 sequence: CASSEGSGRQETQYF. As DNA, the CDR3 is TGTGCCAGCAGTGAGGGTAGCGGTCGTCAAGAGACCCAGTACTTC.

The chain carries TRBV11-2 and TRBJ1-1, with unresolved D. Germline V lookup: CDR1 SGHAT, CDR2 FQNNGV. CDR3 length: 14 residues. Between the trimmed V and J ends, which lost 5 bases and 1 base, there was a span of 11 bases. The CDR3 DNA follows: TGTGCCAGCAGCCCACAGCAAGGGAACACTGAAGCTTTCTTT. It yields the protein CASSPQQGNTEAFF. Complete variable domain (other parts from reference TRBV11-2 and TRBJ1-1): EAGVAQSPRYKIIEKRQSVAFWCNPISGHATLYWYQQILGQGPKLLIQFQNNGVVDDSQLPKDRFSAERLKGVDSTLKIQPAKLEDSAVYLCASSPQQGNTEAFFGQGTRLTVV.

V gene TRBV9 combines with J gene TRBJ1-6, with D maybe TRBD1 (6 bases). The CDR3 is 14 amino acids. Germline CDR1 and CDR2: SGDLS and YYNGEE. V shed 3 bases and J shed 6 bases, with 10 bases lying between them. CDR3 in amino acids: CASSETGSNSPLHF. CDR3 coding DNA: TGTGCCAGCAGCGAAACAGGGTCTAATTCACCCCTCCACTTT.

The chain links TRBV5-1 to TRBJ1-1, with 10 nucleotides matching TRBD1. This CDR3 has 17 residues. Germline-derived CDR1 and CDR2 are SGHRS and YFSETQ. Trimming cost V 3 bases and J 2 bases; bases outside gene matches: 10. The CDR3 region has the DNA TGCGCCAGCAGCTCGACAGGGGGCAAGGCTACTAACACTGAAGCTTTCTTT. This gives the protein CASSSTGGKATNTEAFF. The whole variable domain, remainder taken from reference TRBV5-1 and TRBJ1-1, is KAGVTQTPRYLIKTRGQQVTLSCSPISGHRSVSWYQQTPGQGLQFLFEYFSETQRNKGNFPGRFSGRQFSNSRSEMNVSTLELGDSALYLCASSSTGGKATNTEAFFGQGTRLTVV.

V and J are TRBV29-1 and TRBJ1-1, with D maybe TRBD1 (5 bases). The CDR3 extends over 12 amino acids. Germline V gene data show CDR1 as SQVTM and CDR2 as ANQGSEA. V shed 7 bases and J shed 5 bases, with 14 bases lying between them. CDR3 residues: CSADSFSTEAFF. DNA of the CDR3: TGCAGCGCCGACAGTTTTTCTACTGAAGCTTTCTTT. Using reference TRBV29-1 and TRBJ1-1 for the parts outside the CDR3, the full variable domain is SAVISQKPSRDICQRGTSLTIQCQVDSQVTMMFWYRQQPGQSLTLIATANQGSEATYESGFVIDKFPISRPNLTFSTLTVSNMSPEDSSIYLCSADSFSTEAFFGQGTRLTVV.

The genes are TRBV7-9 and TRBJ2-1, with 8 nucleotides matching TRBD1. Germline V gene sequence: CDR1 SEHNR, CDR2 FQNEAQ (reference sequence). CDR3 size: 14 residues. The V segment lost 5 bases and the J segment 4 bases; nucleotides outside the gene matches: 4. CDR3 in amino acids: CASSLGQGYNEQFF. DNA for the CDR3: TGTGCCAGCAGCCTCGGACAGGGTTACAATGAGCAGTTCTTC.

The V gene is TRBV5-6, the J gene TRBJ1-5; TRBD1 aligns across 9 bases. This CDR3 spans 15 amino acids. J was trimmed by 1 base and V by 2 bases; bases with no gene match: 1. Germline V gene lookup returns CDR1 SGHDT and CDR2 YYEEEE. CDR3 region: CASSLQGASNQPQHF. For the CDR3, the DNA is TGTGCCAGCAGCTTACAGGGGGCAAGCAATCAGCCCCAGCATTTT.

The chain recombines TRBV6-1 with TRBJ1-5; 7 bases are shared with TRBD1. CDR3 size: 14 residues. The germline V gene has CDR1 MNHNS and CDR2 SASEGT. The V and J ends lost 8 bases and 2 bases, in that order; junction bases with no gene match: 6. The CDR3 loop reads CASVSGTGNQPQHF. The CDR3, as DNA: TGTGCCAGCGTCTCCGGGACAGGCAATCAGCCCCAGCATTTT.

Only one count was recorded for this clone. V is TRBV4-3 and J is TRBJ2-1, with 11 bases identical to TRBD2. The CDR3 has 16 amino acids. The trim removed 1 base at V and 4 bases at J, leaving 3 bases unmatched. CDR1 and CDR2 from the germline V gene are LGHNA and YSLEER. The CDR3 DNA reads TGCGCCAGCAGCCAAGCACTAGCGGGGGTATACAATGAGCAGTTCTTC. It is translated as CASSQALAGVYNEQFF.

The J gene is TRBJ1-1, the V gene TRBV5-6; TRBD1 is a possible D gene (5 bases). Per germline, CDR1 SGHDT and CDR2 YYEEEE. This CDR3 region has 15 residues. The ends were cut back, 3 bases at V and 0 bases at J, with 12 bases in the middle. CDR3 nucleotides: TGTGCCAGCAGCTGGGGGGTAGTTATGAACACTGAAGCTTTCTTT. Its protein product is CASSWGVVMNTEAFF.

CDR3 coding DNA: TGTGCCAGCAGCCCCGGGGTTGACGAGCAGTACTTC. Amino acids: CASSPGVDEQYF. The chain has TRBV7-9 and TRBJ2-7; tentative D call: TRBD2 (5 bases). The CDR3 has 12 residues. Germline CDR1 is SEHNR and CDR2 is FQNEAQ (reference sequence). The germline V and J ends were trimmed by 5 bases and 5 bases, with 10 bases remaining between them.

The J gene is TRBJ2-2, the V gene TRBV11-2, with 13 bases aligning to TRBD2. This CDR3 comprises 17 residues. The germline V gene has CDR1 SGHAT and CDR2 FQNNGV. V was pared by 1 base and J by 2 bases, with 1 base of the junction left unmatched. The CDR3 region is CASSLVGLAGNTGELFF. The CDR3 DNA is TGTGCCAGCAGCTTAGTGGGACTAGCGGGAAACACCGGGGAGCTGTTTTTT.

The chain is built from TRBV5-4 and TRBJ1-2; D is uncertain. The germline gives CDR1 SGHNT, CDR2 YYREEE (reference sequence). This CDR3 region has 12 residues. The germline V and J ends were trimmed by 1 base and 7 bases, with 8 bases remaining between them. The CDR3 DNA sequence: TGTGCCAGCAGCTTGAGAGAGAGTGGCTACACCTTC. Translating it yields CASSLRESGYTF.

The chain joins TRBV30 to TRBJ2-1; 8 positions match TRBD2. There are 16 residues in the CDR3. The V and J ends lost 3 bases and 3 bases, in that order; junction bases with no gene match: 10. Germline assignment: CDR1 GTSNPN and CDR2 SVGIG (reference sequence). The CDR3 coding sequence is TGTGCCTGGAGGGCCCTGGGAGCGGGAGACTACAATGAGCAGTTCTTC. Protein: CAWRALGAGDYNEQFF.

This clone has a handful of counts. This chain connects TRBV7-9 to TRBJ1-1; D gene ambiguous. The CDR3 is 15 amino acids. The germline V and J ends were trimmed by 5 bases and 0 bases, with 13 bases remaining between them. The germline V gene has CDR1 SEHNR and CDR2 FQNEAQ (reference sequence). In DNA, the CDR3 is TGTGCCAGCAGCCCAACCCCAGTGATGAACACTGAAGCTTTCTTT. Its protein is CASSPTPVMNTEAFF. The full variable domain, completed using reference TRBV7-9 and TRBJ1-1, is DTGVSQNPRHKITKRGQNVTFRCDPISEHNRLYWYRQTLGQGPEFLTYFQNEAQLEKSRLLSDRFSAERPKGSFSTLEIQRTEQGDSAMYLCASSPTPVMNTEAFFGQGTRLTVV.

The rearrangement joins TRBV13 to TRBJ2-7, with TRBD2 matching 11 bases. The J call is doubtful: the DNA matches TRBJ2-1 better. This CDR3 is 16 amino acids long. Germline CDR1 is PRHDT and CDR2 is FYEKMQ (reference sequence). The CDR3 region has the DNA TGTGCCAGCAGCTCGACGGGACTAGCGGTCTACAATGAGCAGTTCTTC. Protein product: CASSSTGLAVYNEQFF.